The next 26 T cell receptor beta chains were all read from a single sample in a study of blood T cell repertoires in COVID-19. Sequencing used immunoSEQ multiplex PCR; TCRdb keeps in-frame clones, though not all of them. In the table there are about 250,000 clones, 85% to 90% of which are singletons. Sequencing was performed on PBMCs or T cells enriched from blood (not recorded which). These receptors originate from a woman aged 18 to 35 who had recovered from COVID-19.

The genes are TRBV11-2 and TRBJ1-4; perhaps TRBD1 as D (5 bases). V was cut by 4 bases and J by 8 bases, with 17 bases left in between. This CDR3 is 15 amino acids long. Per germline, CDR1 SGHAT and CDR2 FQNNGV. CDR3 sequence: CASSYSGGNGEKLFF. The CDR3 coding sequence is TGTGCCAGCAGCTATAGTGGGGGGAATGGCGAAAAACTGTTTTTT. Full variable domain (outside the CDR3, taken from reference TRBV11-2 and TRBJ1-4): EAGVAQSPRYKIIEKRQSVAFWCNPISGHATLYWYQQILGQGPKLLIQFQNNGVVDDSQLPKDRFSAERLKGVDSTLKIQPAKLEDSAVYLCASSYSGGNGEKLFFGSGTQLSVL.

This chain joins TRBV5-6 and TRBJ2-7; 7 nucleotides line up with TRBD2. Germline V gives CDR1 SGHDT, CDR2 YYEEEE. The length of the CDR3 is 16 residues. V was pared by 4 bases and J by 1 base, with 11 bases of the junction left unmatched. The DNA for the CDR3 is TGTGCCAGCAGCCAAGATCGTGGGGGGGTTTCCTACGAGCAGTACTTC. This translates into CASSQDRGGVSYEQYF.

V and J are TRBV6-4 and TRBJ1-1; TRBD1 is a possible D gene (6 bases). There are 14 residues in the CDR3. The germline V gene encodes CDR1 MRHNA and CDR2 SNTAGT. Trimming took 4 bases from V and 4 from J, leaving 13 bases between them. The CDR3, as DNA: TGTGCCAGCAGTGCGCCCACAGGGTGCACTGAAGCTTTCTTT. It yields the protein CASSAPTGCTEAFF.

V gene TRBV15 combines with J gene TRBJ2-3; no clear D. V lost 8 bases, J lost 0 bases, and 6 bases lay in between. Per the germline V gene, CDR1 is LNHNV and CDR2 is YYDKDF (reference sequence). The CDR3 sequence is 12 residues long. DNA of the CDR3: TGTGCCACCCAGGCTAGCACAGATACGCAGTATTTT. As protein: CATQASTDTQYF.

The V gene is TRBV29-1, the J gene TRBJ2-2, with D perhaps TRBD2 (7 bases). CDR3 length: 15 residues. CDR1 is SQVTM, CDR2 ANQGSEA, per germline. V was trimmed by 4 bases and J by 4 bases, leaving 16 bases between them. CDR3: CSVGVGGPGTGELFF. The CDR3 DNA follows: TGCAGCGTTGGTGTGGGGGGGCCGGGCACCGGGGAGCTGTTTTTT.

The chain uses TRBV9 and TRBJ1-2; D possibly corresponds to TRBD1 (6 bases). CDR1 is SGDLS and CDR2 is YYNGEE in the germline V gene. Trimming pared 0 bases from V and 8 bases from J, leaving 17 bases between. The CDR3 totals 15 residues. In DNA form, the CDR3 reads TGTGCCAGCAGCGTAGGGTCAGGGGCGGTTTTGGGCTACACCTTC. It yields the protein CASSVGSGAVLGYTF.

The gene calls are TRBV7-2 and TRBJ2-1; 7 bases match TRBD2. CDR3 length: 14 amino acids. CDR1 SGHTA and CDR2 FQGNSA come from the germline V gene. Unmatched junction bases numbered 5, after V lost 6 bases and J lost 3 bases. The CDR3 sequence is CASSVAGDYNEQFF. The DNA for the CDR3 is TGTGCCAGCAGTGTAGCGGGTGACTACAATGAGCAGTTCTTC.

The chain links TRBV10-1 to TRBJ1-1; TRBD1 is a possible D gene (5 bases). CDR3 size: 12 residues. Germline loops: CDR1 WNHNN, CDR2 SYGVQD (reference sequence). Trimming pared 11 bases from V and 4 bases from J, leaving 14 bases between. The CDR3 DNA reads TGCGCCGCAAGTTCGGGGGGCACTGAAGCTTTCTTT. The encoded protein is CAASSGGTEAFF.

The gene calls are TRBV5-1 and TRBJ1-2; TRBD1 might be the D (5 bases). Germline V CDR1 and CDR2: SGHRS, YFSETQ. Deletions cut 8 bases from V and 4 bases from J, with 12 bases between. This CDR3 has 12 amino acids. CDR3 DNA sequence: TGCGCCAGTTCGGGACTTGGCTATGGCTACACCTTC. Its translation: CASSGLGYGYTF.

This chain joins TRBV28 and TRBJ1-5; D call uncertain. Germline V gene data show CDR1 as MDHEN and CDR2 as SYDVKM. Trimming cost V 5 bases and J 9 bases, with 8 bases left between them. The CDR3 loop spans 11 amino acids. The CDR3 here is CASSSPGPQHF. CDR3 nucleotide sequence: TGTGCCAGCAGTAGCCCAGGGCCCCAGCATTTT.

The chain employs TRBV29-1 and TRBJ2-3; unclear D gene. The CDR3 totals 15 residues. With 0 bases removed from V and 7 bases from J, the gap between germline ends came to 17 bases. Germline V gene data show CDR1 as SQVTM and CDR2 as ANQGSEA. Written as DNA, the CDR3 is TGCAGCGTTGAAGACTCATGGCACGTATCAAATACGCAGTATTTT. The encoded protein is CSVEDSWHVSNTQYF.

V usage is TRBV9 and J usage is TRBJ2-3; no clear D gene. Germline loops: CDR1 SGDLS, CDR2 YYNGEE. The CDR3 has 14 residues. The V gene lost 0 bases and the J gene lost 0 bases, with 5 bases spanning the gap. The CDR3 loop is CASSVVVSTDTQYF. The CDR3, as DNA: TGTGCCAGCAGCGTAGTCGTCAGCACAGATACGCAGTATTTT.

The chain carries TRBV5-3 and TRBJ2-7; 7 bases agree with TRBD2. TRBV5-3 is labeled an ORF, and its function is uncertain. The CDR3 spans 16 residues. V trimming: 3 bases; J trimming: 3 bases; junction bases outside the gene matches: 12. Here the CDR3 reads CARSSRPAGNFYEQYF. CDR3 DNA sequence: TGTGCCAGAAGCTCCCGTCCAGCGGGGAACTTCTACGAGCAGTACTTC.

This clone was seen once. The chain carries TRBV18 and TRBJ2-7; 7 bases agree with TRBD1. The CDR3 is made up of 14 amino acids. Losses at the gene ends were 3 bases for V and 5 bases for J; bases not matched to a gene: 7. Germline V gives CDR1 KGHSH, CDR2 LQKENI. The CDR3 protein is CASSPSNRGDEQYF. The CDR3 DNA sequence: TGTGCCAGCTCACCTTCTAACAGGGGCGACGAGCAGTACTTC.

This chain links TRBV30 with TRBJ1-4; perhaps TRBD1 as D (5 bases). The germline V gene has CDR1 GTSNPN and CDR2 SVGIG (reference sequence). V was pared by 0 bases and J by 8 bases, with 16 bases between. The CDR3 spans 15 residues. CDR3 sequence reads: CAWSVYKGSEEKLFF. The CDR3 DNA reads TGTGCCTGGAGTGTATATAAGGGGTCAGAAGAAAAACTGTTTTTT.

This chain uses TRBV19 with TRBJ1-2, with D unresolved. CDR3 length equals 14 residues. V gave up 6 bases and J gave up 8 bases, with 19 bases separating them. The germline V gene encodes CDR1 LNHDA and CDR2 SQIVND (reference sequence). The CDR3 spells CASSPTPRERGYTF. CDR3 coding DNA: TGTGCCAGTAGCCCCACCCCTCGTGAGAGGGGCTACACCTTC.

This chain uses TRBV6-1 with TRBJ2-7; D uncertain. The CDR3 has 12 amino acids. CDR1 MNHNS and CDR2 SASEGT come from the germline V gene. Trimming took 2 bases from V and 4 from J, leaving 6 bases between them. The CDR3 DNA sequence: TGTGCCAGCAGTGAAACAGTTTACGAGCAGTACTTC. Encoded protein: CASSETVYEQYF.

The CDR3 coding sequence is TGCGCCAGCAATCAGGGGCTGAACACTGAAGCTTTCTTT. Amino acid sequence: CASNQGLNTEAFF. This sequence joins TRBV10-1 and TRBJ1-1; tentatively, D is TRBD1 (6 bases). Germline CDR1 WNHNN, CDR2 SYGVQD (reference sequence). Trimming cost V 7 bases and J 0 bases, with 9 bases left between them. The CDR3 contains 13 residues.

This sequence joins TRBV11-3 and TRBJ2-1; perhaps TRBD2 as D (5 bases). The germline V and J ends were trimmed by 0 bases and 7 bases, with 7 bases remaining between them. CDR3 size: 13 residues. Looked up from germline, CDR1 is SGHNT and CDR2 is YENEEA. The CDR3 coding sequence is TGTGCCAGCAGCTTAGATGTAGCGAATGAGCAGTTCTTC. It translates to CASSLDVANEQFF.

CDR3 DNA: TGTGCCAGCAAACCACTAGGATCGAACACCGGGGAGCTGTTTTTT. Encoded protein: CASKPLGSNTGELFF. The rearrangement uses TRBV5-6 and TRBJ2-2, with a weak D call TRBD2 (5 bases). Germline CDR1 is SGHDT and CDR2 is YYEEEE. The CDR3 spans 15 residues. Trimming removed 6 bases at V and 0 bases at J, with 12 bases between.

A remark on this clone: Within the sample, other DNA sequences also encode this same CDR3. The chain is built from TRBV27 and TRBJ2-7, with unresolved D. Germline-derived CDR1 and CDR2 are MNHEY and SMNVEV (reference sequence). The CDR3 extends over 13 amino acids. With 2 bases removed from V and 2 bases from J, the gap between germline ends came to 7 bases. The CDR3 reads CASSLGQTYEQYF. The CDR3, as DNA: TGTGCCAGCAGTTTAGGGCAGACCTACGAGCAGTACTTC.

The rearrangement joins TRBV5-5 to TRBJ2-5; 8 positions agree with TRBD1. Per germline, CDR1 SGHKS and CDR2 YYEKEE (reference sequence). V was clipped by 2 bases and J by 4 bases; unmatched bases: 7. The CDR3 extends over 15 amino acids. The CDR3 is CASSFSGQGGETQYF. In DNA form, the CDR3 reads TGTGCCAGCAGCTTTTCCGGACAGGGAGGAGAGACCCAGTACTTC.

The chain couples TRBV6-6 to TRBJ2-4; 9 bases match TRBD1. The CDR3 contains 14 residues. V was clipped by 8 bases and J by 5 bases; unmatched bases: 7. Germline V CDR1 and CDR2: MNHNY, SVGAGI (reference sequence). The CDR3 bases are TGTGCCAGCCACCCGGGACAGGGACAAAACATTCAGTACTTC. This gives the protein CASHPGQGQNIQYF.

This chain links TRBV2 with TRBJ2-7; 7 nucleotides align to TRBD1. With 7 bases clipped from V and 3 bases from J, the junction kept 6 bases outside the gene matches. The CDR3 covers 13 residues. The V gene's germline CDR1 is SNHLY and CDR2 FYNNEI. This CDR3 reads CASTGQSLYEQYF. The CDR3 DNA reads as TGTGCCAGCACGGGACAGAGCCTCTACGAGCAGTACTTC.

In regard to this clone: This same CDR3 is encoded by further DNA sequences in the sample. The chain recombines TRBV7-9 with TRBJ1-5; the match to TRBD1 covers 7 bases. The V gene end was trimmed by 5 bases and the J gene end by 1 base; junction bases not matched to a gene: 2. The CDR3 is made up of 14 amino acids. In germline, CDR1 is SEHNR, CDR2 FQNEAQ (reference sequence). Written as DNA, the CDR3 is TGTGCCAGCAGCCGGGACAGCAGCAATCAGCCCCAGCATTTT. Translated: CASSRDSSNQPQHF.

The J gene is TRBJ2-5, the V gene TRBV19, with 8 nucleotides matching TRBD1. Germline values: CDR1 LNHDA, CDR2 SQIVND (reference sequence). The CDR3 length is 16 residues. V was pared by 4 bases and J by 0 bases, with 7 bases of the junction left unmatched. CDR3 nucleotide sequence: TGTGCCAGTAGTACCCGGGACAGGAGGTACCAAGAGACCCAGTACTTC. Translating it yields CASSTRDRRYQETQYF.